The entry below describes one T cell receptor (beta chain). Original methodology: Researchers report that nucleated cell counts were estimated from reference gene primer amplification. Generated by immunoSEQ multiplex PCR, the TCRdb table keeps only in-frame clones and is missing some. V, J and clone size are taken as reported in that table, and D and trimming were inferred from the DNA itself. The sample includes approximately 360,000 clones, roughly 90% seen only once; the top ten take over 1%. The CDR3 has 14 residues. V was pared by 0 bases and J by 4 bases, with 2 bases of the junction left unmatched. The germline CDR1 and CDR2 sequences are GTSNPN and SVGIG (reference sequence). These data originate in a study of blood T cell repertoires in COVID-19. For the study at large: COVID-19 samples, acute and convalescent, were from the United States, Italy and Spain. PBMCs, B-cell-depleted T cells, or T cells were the source of the cDNA or gDNA that made up the material.

The source material was peripheral blood. This chain uses TRBV30 with TRBJ1-1, with TRBD1 matching 10 bases. This TCR derives from a middle-aged man with acute or convalescent COVID-19. The CDR3 DNA sequence: TGTGCCTGGAGTGTAGGGACAGGGGCCACTGAAGCTTTCTTT. Translating it yields CAWSVGTGATEAFF. Full variable domain (remainder filled in from reference TRBV30 and TRBJ1-1): SQTIHQWPATLVQPVGSPLSLECTVEGTSNPNLYWYRQAAGRGLQLLFYSVGIGQISSEVPQNLSASRPQDRQFILSSKKLLLSDSGFYLCAWSVGTGATEAFFGQGTRLTVV.